This note documents a single T cell receptor beta chain sequence. The target antigen is unknown. These data are taken from a study of CXCR3-negative and CXCR3-positive naive CD8 T cells. Study details: Per library, roughly 1.5 +/- 0.3 million reads; 120 million to 150 million TRB reads overall.

Overall study results and limits: Unlike memory cells, which differed, naive CXCR3-negative and CXCR3-positive cells had similar TRBV-TRBJ usage. Diversity in memory CD8+ cells fell much lower than the comparably high levels seen in both naive subsets.

5' RACE that incorporated UMI labels was used to prepare the TRB cDNA libraries. TCRdb reprocessed the 5' RACE reads and reports one entry per CDR3 protein, with no DNA. Its table lists some 130,000 distinct CDR3 sequences. CD45RO-CCR7+CD27+CD95- cells counted as naive CD8+ T cells. Germline values: CDR1 SQVTM, CDR2 ANQGSEA. CDR3 length: 11 residues. This receptor was identified in a human donor in good health. Some clones in this sample may be carry-over from other donors' samples. Sequencing input: naive CXCR3- CD8+ T cells from blood. Subset noted: CD45RO-CCR7+CD27+CD95- naive CD8+ T cells lacking CXCR3 (TNR3-). The rearrangement uses TRBV29-1 and TRBJ2-7. CDR3 sequence: CSVVTIYEQYF.